The 8 T cell receptor beta chains given below trace back to one sample, sequenced in a study of blood T cells in healthy people across ages. Next came a second PCR, run for roughly 6 to 11 cycles, which used a sample-barcoded 5' primer along with a J-beta primer mix. TCRdb ran MiXCR on the 5' RACE reads and lists one entry per CDR3 protein. The sample consists of about 1.8 million distinct CDR3 sequences, 49% of them appearing once. The sample comprised blood. Receptor source: a woman between 40 and 50 years old in good health.

The chain employs TRBV27 and TRBJ1-6, with 7 positions matching TRBD1. The CDR3 contains 16 residues. V was pared by 6 bases and J by 6 bases, with 11 bases of the junction left unmatched. The germline gives CDR1 MNHEY, CDR2 SMNVEV (reference sequence). The CDR3 bases are TGTGCCAGCAGAAAACAATCCGGGACAGTTAATTCACCCCTCCACTTT. Translation: CASRKQSGTVNSPLHF.

In this sample, this clonotype turned up a few times. This chain links TRBV20-1 with TRBJ2-3, with 10 bases identical to TRBD2. Looked up from germline, CDR1 is DFQATT and CDR2 is SNEGSKA (reference sequence). The CDR3 has 15 residues. The J segment lost 1 base and the V segment lost 2 bases, leaving 3 bases of the junction unmatched. CDR3 region: CSARLLAGGTDTQYF. The CDR3 nucleotides are TGCAGTGCTAGACTTCTAGCGGGGGGCACAGATACGCAGTATTTT.

This clonotype was observed a single time. The CDR3 DNA follows: TGTGCCACCAGTGGGGGTAGCGGGAGTAACAATGAGCAGTTCTTC. Its translation: CATSGGSGSNNEQFF. The chain is built from TRBV24-1 and TRBJ2-1; 9 positions agree with TRBD2. Germline V lookup: CDR1 KGHDR, CDR2 SFDVKD. The CDR3 loop spans 15 amino acids. Germline trimming cut 5 bases from V and 5 bases from J; bases unmatched to any gene: 6.

This clonotype occurred once. CDR3 in DNA: TGTGCCATCGGGCGGGGGCCGGGAAGCTATGGCTACACCTTC. Translation gives CAIGRGPGSYGYTF. The genes are TRBV6-1 and TRBJ1-2, with D tentatively TRBD1 (6 bases). The CDR3 runs to 14 residues. The germline V gene encodes CDR1 MNHNS and CDR2 SASEGT. V was cut by 10 bases and J by 4 bases, with 19 bases left in between.

This clonotype has only a few counts. The rearrangement joins TRBV10-3 to TRBJ2-1; no clear D. Germline V CDR1 and CDR2: ENHRY, SYGVKD. V was cut by 3 bases and J by 6 bases, with 15 bases left in between. This CDR3 is built from 15 residues. The CDR3 reads CAISDPEQLGNEQFF. CDR3 nucleotide sequence: TGTGCCATCAGTGACCCGGAACAATTGGGCAATGAGCAGTTCTTC.

This clonotype was seen a few times. The rearrangement joins TRBV29-1 to TRBJ2-7; 7 nucleotides align to TRBD1. Germline CDR1 SQVTM, CDR2 ANQGSEA. The J segment lost 2 bases and the V segment lost 2 bases, leaving 3 bases of the junction unmatched. The CDR3 contains 13 residues. This CDR3 is CSVEWGQTYEQYF. The CDR3 coding sequence is TGCAGCGTTGAATGGGGACAGACCTACGAGCAGTACTTC.

The chain has TRBV20-1 and TRBJ2-7; TRBD1 matches 8 bases. CDR1 is DFQATT, CDR2 SNEGSKA, per germline (reference sequence). Trimming cost V 3 bases and J 0 bases; bases outside gene matches: 4. The CDR3 is 14 residues long. CDR3 coding DNA: TGCAGTGCTAGTCCAGGGGGCAACTCCTACGAGCAGTACTTC. This encodes CSASPGGNSYEQYF.

The V gene is TRBV6-2 or TRBV6-3, the J gene TRBJ2-1; 11 positions agree with TRBD2. J gave up 4 bases and V 4 bases, and 6 bases lay outside the gene matches. Germline-derived CDR1 and CDR2 are MNHEY and SVGEGT. The CDR3 has 16 residues. The CDR3 region is CASSSWGLAVYNEQFF. Here the CDR3 DNA reads TGTGCCAGCAGTTCATGGGGACTAGCGGTTTACAATGAGCAGTTCTTC.